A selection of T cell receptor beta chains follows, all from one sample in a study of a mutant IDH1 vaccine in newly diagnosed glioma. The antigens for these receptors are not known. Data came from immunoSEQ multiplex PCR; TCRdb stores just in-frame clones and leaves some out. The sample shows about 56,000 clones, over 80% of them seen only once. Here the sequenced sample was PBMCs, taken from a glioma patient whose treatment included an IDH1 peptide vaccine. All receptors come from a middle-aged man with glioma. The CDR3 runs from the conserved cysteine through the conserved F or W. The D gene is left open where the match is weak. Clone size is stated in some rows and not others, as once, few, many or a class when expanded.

CASSRGQGQETQYF	TGTGCCAGCAGCCGTGGACAGGGGCAAGAGACCCAGTACTTC	TRBD1	TRBV7-9	TRBJ2-5	once
CASSPNNYEQYF	TGTGCCAGCTCACCAAACAACTACGAGCAGTACTTC	.	TRBV18	TRBJ2-7	.
CATSRDLAGVLDTQYF	TGTGCCACCAGCAGAGACCTAGCGGGAGTCTTAGATACGCAGTATTTT	TRBD2	TRBV15	TRBJ2-3	.
CASSLALAASYEQYF	TGCGCCAGCAGCTTGGCTCTAGCGGCCTCCTACGAGCAGTACTTC	TRBD2	TRBV5-1	TRBJ2-7	.
CASKRGGSYNEQFF	TGTGCCAGCAAGCGGGGGGGGTCCTACAATGAGCAGTTCTTC	TRBD2	TRBV6-5	TRBJ2-1	.
CASSSGTGVYEQYF	TGTGCCAGCAGCTCGGGCACAGGGGTGTACGAGCAGTACTTC	TRBD1	TRBV5-6	TRBJ2-7	.
CAISRQGTANYGYTF	TGTGCCATCTCAAGGCAGGGCACAGCCAACTATGGCTACACCTTC	.	TRBV10-3	TRBJ1-2	medium-sized
CASSLRPYEQYF	TGCGCCAGCAGCTTACGTCCCTACGAGCAGTACTTC	.	TRBV5-1	TRBJ2-7	.
CASSPSSGSYNEQFF	TGTGCCAGCAGCCCATCTAGCGGCTCCTACAATGAGCAGTTCTTC	TRBD2	TRBV5-6	TRBJ2-1	.
CASRERGAPQETQYF	TGCGCCAGCAGGGAGCGGGGAGCCCCTCAAGAGACCCAGTACTTC	TRBD2	TRBV5-1	TRBJ2-5	.
CASSIMGGLYSGANVLTF	TGTGCCAGTAGTATAATGGGGGGCCTTTACTCTGGGGCCAACGTCCTGACTTTC	.	TRBV19	TRBJ2-6	few
CASSLTGVTHEQYF	TGTGCCAGCAGCTTGACAGGGGTTACGCACGAGCAGTACTTC	TRBD1	TRBV5-5	TRBJ2-7	.
CASSQVTMATRETQYF	TGCGCCAGCAGCCAAGTCACGATGGCGACCCGGGAGACCCAGTACTTC	.	TRBV4-1	TRBJ2-5	.
CSVNNFDGTGTDTQYF	TGCAGCGTGAATAATTTCGATGGAACAGGAACAGATACGCAGTATTTT	.	TRBV29-1	TRBJ2-3	.
CASSLGLETTIYF	TGTGCCAGCAGCCTGGGCCTTGAAACCACCATATATTTT	.	TRBV9	TRBJ1-3	.
CASSPGKGGNTEAFF	TGTGCCAGCTCACCAGGGAAGGGGGGAAACACTGAAGCTTTCTTT	.	TRBV18	TRBJ1-1	.
CASRRDQETQYF	TGTGCCAGCAGACGGGACCAAGAGACCCAGTACTTC	.	TRBV11-1	TRBJ2-5	.
CASSLVQGIEKLFF	TGTGCCAGCAGCTTAGTGCAGGGGATTGAAAAACTGTTTTTT	.	TRBV7-2	TRBJ1-4	.
CASSLAPTGTGELFF	TGCGCCAGCAGCTTGGCCCCGACAGGGACCGGGGAGCTGTTTTTT	TRBD1	TRBV5-1	TRBJ2-2	.
CASSEYPTGSDQYF	TGTGCCAGCAGTGAATATCCTACAGGGTCGGACCAGTACTTC	.	TRBV25-1	TRBJ2-5	.
CASTPDRGADTQYF	TGTGCCAGCACCCCGGACAGGGGCGCAGATACGCAGTATTTT	TRBD1	TRBV5-4	TRBJ2-3	.
CASSLSLGRGINQPQHF	TGTGCCAGCAGCTTAAGTCTGGGACGGGGGATCAATCAGCCCCAGCATTTT	.	TRBV7-8	TRBJ1-5	.
CASSPIGTGQETQYF	TGTGCCAGCAGCCCGATCGGGACAGGGCAAGAGACCCAGTACTTC	TRBD1	TRBV7-9	TRBJ2-5	.
CASSLLTGTGGDGYTF	TGTGCCAGCAGCCTCCTAACCGGGACAGGGGGCGATGGCTACACCTTC	TRBD1	TRBV4-2	TRBJ1-2	.